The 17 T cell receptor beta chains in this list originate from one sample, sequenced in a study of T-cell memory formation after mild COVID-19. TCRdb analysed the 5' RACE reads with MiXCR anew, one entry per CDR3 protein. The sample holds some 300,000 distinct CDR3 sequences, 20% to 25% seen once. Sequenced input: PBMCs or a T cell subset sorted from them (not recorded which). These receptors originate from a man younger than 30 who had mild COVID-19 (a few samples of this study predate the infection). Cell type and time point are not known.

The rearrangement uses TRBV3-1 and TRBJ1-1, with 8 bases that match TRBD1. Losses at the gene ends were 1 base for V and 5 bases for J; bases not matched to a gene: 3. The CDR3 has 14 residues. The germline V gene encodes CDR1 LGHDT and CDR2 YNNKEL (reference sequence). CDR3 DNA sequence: TGTGCCAGCAGCCAAGCGGGACAGGTAACTGAAGCTTTCTTT. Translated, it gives CASSQAGQVTEAFF.

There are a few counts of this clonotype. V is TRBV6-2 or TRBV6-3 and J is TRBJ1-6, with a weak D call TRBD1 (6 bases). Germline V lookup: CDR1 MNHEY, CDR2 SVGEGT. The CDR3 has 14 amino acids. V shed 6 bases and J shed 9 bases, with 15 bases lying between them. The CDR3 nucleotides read TGTGCCAGCAGGATACAGGGCGGCGGTTCACCCCTCCACTTT. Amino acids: CASRIQGGGSPLHF.

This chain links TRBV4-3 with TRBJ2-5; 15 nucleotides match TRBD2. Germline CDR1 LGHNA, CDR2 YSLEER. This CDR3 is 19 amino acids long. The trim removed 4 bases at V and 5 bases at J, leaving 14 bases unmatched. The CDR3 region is CASSPQAPSGTSGGETQYF. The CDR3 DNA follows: TGCGCCAGCAGCCCACAGGCGCCATCCGGGACTAGCGGGGGGGAGACCCAGTACTTC.

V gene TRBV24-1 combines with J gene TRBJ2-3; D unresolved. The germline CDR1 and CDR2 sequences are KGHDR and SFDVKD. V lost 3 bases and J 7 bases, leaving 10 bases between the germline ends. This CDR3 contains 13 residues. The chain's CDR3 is CATSDMRTYTQYF. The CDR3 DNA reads TGTGCCACCAGTGATATGAGGACGTATACGCAGTATTTT.

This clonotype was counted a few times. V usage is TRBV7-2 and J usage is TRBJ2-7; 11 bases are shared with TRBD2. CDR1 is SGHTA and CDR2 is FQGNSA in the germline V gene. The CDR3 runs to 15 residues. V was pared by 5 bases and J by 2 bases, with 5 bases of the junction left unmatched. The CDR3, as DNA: TGTGCCAGCAGCCCTAGCGGGGGGACCACCTACGAGCAGTACTTC. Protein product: CASSPSGGTTYEQYF.

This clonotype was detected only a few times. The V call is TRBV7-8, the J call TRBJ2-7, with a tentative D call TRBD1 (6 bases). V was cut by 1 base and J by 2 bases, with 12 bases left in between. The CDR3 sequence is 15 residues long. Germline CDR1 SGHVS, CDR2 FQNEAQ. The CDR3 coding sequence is TGTGCCAGCAGCTTAGGGGCAGGGGAGACCTACGAGCAGTACGTC. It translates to CASSLGAGETYEQYV.

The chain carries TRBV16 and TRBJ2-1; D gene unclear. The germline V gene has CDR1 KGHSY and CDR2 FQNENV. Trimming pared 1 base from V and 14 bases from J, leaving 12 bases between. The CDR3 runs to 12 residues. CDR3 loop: CASSQYSGAEFF. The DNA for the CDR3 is TGTGCCAGCAGCCAATACTCTGGCGCCGAGTTCTTC.

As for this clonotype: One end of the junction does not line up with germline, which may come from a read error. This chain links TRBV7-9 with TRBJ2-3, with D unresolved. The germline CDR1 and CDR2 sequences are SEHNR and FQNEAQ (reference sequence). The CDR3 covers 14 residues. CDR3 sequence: CASSPQTSTDAQYF. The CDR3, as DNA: TGTGCCAGCAGCCCCCAGACAAGCACAGATGCGCAGTATTTT.

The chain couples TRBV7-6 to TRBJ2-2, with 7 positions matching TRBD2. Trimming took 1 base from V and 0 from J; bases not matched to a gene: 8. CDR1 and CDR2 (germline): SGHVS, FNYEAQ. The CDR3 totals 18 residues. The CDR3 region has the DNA TGTGCCAGCAGCTTAGTTCCTGCGCTAGCGGCGAACACCGGGGAGCTGTTTTTT. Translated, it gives CASSLVPALAANTGELFF.

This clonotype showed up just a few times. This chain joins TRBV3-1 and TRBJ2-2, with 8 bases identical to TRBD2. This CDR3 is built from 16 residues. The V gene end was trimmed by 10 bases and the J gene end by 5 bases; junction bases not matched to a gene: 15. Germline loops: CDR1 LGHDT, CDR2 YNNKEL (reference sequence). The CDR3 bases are TGTGCCACCAGGCTTTCCGGGGGGGGCCCGACCGGGGAGCTGTTTTTT. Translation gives CATRLSGGGPTGELFF.

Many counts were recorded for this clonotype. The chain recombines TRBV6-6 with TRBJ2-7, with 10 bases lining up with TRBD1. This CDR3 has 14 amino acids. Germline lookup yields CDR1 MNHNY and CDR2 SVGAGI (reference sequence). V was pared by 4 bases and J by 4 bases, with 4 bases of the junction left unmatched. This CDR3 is CASSSPGQGYEQYV. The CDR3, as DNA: TGTGCCAGCAGTTCACCGGGACAGGGGTACGAGCAGTACGTC.

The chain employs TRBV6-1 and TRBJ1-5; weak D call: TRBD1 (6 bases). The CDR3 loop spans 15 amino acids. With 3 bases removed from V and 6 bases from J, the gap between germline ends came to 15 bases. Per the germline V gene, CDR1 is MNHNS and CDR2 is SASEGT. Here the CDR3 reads CASSDWGGAPQPQHF. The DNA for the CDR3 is TGTGCCAGCAGTGACTGGGGGGGCGCGCCTCAGCCCCAGCATTTT.

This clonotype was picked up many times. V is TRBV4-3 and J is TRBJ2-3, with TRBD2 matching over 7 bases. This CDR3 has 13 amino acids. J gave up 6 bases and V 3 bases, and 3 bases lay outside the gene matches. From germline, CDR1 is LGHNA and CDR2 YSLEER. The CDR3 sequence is CASSQERGDTQYF. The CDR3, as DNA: TGCGCCAGCAGCCAGGAGCGGGGTGATACGCAGTATTTT.

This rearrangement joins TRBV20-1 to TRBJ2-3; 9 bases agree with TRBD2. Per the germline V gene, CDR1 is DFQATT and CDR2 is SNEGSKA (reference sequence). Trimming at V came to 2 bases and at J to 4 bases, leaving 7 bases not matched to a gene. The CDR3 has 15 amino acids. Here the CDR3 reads CSARRTSVESDTQYF. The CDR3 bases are TGCAGTGCTAGACGGACTAGCGTGGAGTCAGATACGCAGTATTTT.

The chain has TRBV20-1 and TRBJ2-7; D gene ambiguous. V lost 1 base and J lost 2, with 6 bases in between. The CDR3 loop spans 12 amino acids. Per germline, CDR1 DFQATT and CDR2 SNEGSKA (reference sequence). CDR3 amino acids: CSARVDAYEQYV. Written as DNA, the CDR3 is TGCAGTGCTAGAGTAGATGCCTACGAGCAGTACGTC.

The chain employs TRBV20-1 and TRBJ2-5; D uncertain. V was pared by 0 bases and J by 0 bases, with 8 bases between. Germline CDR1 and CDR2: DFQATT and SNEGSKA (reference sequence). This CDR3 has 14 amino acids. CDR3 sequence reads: CSAREGLHQETQYF. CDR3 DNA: TGCAGTGCTAGAGAGGGTCTCCACCAAGAGACCCAGTACTTC.

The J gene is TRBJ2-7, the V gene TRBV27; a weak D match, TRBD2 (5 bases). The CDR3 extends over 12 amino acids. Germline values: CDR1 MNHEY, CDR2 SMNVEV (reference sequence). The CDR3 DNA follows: TGTGCAAGCGGTGAGACCCGCTACGAGCAGTACGTC. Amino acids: CASGETRYEQYV.